Below are 22 T cell receptor beta chains sequenced from a single sample in a study of shared clonotypes between healthy human individuals. Clones were sequenced by immunoSEQ multiplex PCR, and TCRdb holds only the in-frame ones, with some missing. The sample has roughly 2 million clones, under 97% seen once; the top ten hold around 0.13%. Sequencing was performed on naive CD4+ T cells sorted from blood. Subset specified: CD45RA+ positively selected. These receptors originate from a man between 18 and 35 years old in good health.

This clone was detected once. This CDR3 reads CASSHPGQVYEQYF. The CDR3 DNA is TGTGCCAGTAGTCATCCGGGACAGGTGTACGAGCAGTACTTC. The chain combines TRBV19 with TRBJ2-7; TRBD1 matches at 8 bases. Unmatched junction bases numbered 7, after V lost 5 bases and J lost 4 bases. CDR1 and CDR2 from the germline V gene are LNHDA and SQIVND (reference sequence). The CDR3 is made up of 14 amino acids.

This chain links TRBV4-2 with TRBJ2-3; 8 bases are a match to TRBD2. The CDR3 contains 16 residues. J gave up 9 bases and V 1 base, and 12 bases lay outside the gene matches. Germline CDR1 is LGHNA and CDR2 is YNFKEQ. The CDR3 coding sequence is TGTGCCAGCAGCCAAGCTGCGACTAGCGCGCGCGGCACGCAGTATTTT. The encoded protein is CASSQAATSARGTQYF.

V is TRBV4-1 and J is TRBJ1-4; no firm D call. CDR3 length: 17 residues. The germline V gene encodes CDR1 MGHRA and CDR2 YSYEKL. V shed 4 bases and J shed 0 bases, with 15 bases lying between them. For the CDR3, the DNA is TGCGCCAGCAGCCCCGTGGGCCCCCTTGCAACTAATGAAAAACTGTTTTTT. Its protein is CASSPVGPLATNEKLFF.

V gene TRBV2 combines with J gene TRBJ2-7, with 9 nucleotides matching TRBD2. Germline loops: CDR1 SNHLY, CDR2 FYNNEI. The CDR3 extends over 15 amino acids. V dropped 4 bases and J dropped 0; count of bases not matched to a gene: 4. Here the CDR3 DNA reads TGTGCCAGCAGTGTGCGGGGGGGCATCTCCTACGAGCAGTACTTC. This sequence encodes CASSVRGGISYEQYF.

This chain joins TRBV30 and TRBJ1-2; D gene uncertain. This CDR3 contains 11 residues. The V gene's germline CDR1 is GTSNPN and CDR2 SVGIG (reference sequence). The V end lost 4 bases, the J end lost 4 bases, and 7 bases lay between the germline ends. CDR3 sequence reads: CAWNSGYGYTF. Written as DNA, the CDR3 is TGTGCCTGGAATAGTGGCTATGGCTACACCTTC.

This chain links TRBV30 with TRBJ1-6; TRBD1 matches 8 bases. The CDR3 totals 14 residues. V was clipped by 0 bases and J by 9 bases; unmatched bases: 4. Germline values: CDR1 GTSNPN, CDR2 SVGIG (reference sequence). This CDR3 is CAWSVDRDGSPLHF. For the CDR3, the DNA is TGTGCCTGGAGTGTGGACAGGGATGGTTCACCCCTCCACTTT.

The chain employs TRBV29-1 and TRBJ1-2; no clear D. Deletions cut 3 bases from V and 0 bases from J, with 11 bases between. CDR1 is SQVTM and CDR2 is ANQGSEA in the germline V gene. This CDR3 region has 14 residues. CDR3 protein: CSVDGQPTNYGYTF. CDR3 in DNA: TGCAGCGTTGATGGCCAGCCTACTAACTATGGCTACACCTTC.

This chain links TRBV11-2 with TRBJ2-5, with D perhaps matching TRBD2 (5 bases). The CDR3 covers 16 residues. Germline V gene sequence: CDR1 SGHAT, CDR2 FQNNGV. The V end was cut by 2 bases, the J end by 0 bases, with 13 bases between. As DNA, the CDR3 is TGTGCCAGCAGCTTATTAGGAGGCCTGGACCAAGAGACCCAGTACTTC. This gives the protein CASSLLGGLDQETQYF.

This clone appeared once. The CDR3 here is CASSYGTSGTHTGELFF. DNA for the CDR3: TGTGCCAGCAGCTATGGGACTAGCGGGACTCACACCGGGGAGCTGTTTTTT. J is TRBJ2-2 and V is TRBV11-2; 13 bases align to TRBD2. The CDR3 runs to 17 residues. Germline CDR1 and CDR2: SGHAT and FQNNGV. The junction had 5 bases not matched to a gene; V was cut back by 4 bases and J by 3 bases.

This chain uses TRBV6-1 with TRBJ1-2, with 8 bases matching TRBD1. Trimming took 4 bases from V and 3 from J; bases not matched to a gene: 4. Looked up from germline, CDR1 is MNHNS and CDR2 is SASEGT. The length of the CDR3 is 14 residues. CDR3 sequence reads: CASSGTGIHYGYTF. The CDR3 DNA follows: TGTGCCAGCAGTGGGACAGGGATCCACTATGGCTACACCTTC.

This sequence joins TRBV11-2 and TRBJ2-2; 7 bases are shared with TRBD2. Germline V gene lookup returns CDR1 SGHAT and CDR2 FQNNGV. V dropped 5 bases and J dropped 0; count of bases not matched to a gene: 6. This CDR3 comprises 16 residues. The CDR3 bases are TGTGCCAGCAGCCCCAGCGGGGCAGCGAACACCGGGGAGCTGTTTTTT. Translation: CASSPSGAANTGELFF.

Remarks on this clone: In the same sample, other DNA sequences code for this CDR3. The V gene is TRBV11-2, the J gene TRBJ1-1; weak D call: TRBD1 (6 bases). The CDR3 loop spans 14 amino acids. Germline V gives CDR1 SGHAT, CDR2 FQNNGV. V was shortened by 4 bases and J by 1 base, with 10 bases between the two germline ends. The CDR3 nucleotides read TGTGCCAGCAGCTCGACAGGCGGGAACACTGAAGCTTTCTTT. Its translation: CASSSTGGNTEAFF. Full variable domain (outside the CDR3, taken from reference TRBV11-2 and TRBJ1-1): EAGVAQSPRYKIIEKRQSVAFWCNPISGHATLYWYQQILGQGPKLLIQFQNNGVVDDSQLPKDRFSAERLKGVDSTLKIQPAKLEDSAVYLCASSSTGGNTEAFFGQGTRLTVV.

This chain links TRBV19 with TRBJ2-3, with 8 bases lining up with TRBD2. After removal of 7 bases from V and 1 base from J, the junction contained 7 bases not matched to a gene. CDR1 is LNHDA and CDR2 is SQIVND in the germline V gene (reference sequence). The length of the CDR3 is 15 residues. The CDR3 DNA reads as TGTGCCAGTACACGGGGGGGCGCAGGCACAGATACGCAGTATTTT. This gives the protein CASTRGGAGTDTQYF.

In DNA, the CDR3 is TGTGCCAGCAGCGTAGCTCAAGCCAATACGCAGTATTTT. It codes for CASSVAQANTQYF. The gene calls are TRBV9 and TRBJ2-3, with unresolved D. Germline lookup yields CDR1 SGDLS and CDR2 YYNGEE. V was clipped by 0 bases and J by 7 bases, with 9 bases between them. This CDR3 spans 13 amino acids.

The chain has TRBV15 and TRBJ2-7; D ambiguous. Deletions cut 0 bases from V and 2 bases from J, with 8 bases between. CDR3 size: 14 residues. CDR1 is LNHNV, CDR2 YYDKDF, per germline (reference sequence). Here the CDR3 DNA reads TGTGCCACCAGCAGAGAGTCGTTGCCCTACGAGCAGTACTTC. Protein: CATSRESLPYEQYF. Based on the CDR3 plus reference TRBV15 and TRBJ2-7, the full variable domain is DAMVIQNPRYQVTQFGKPVTLSCSQTLNHNVMYWYQQKSSQAPKLLFHYYDKDFNNEADTPDNFQSRRPNTSFCFLDIRSPGLGDTAMYLCATSRESLPYEQYFGPGTRLTVT.

The J gene is TRBJ2-5, the V gene TRBV7-6, with D hard to call. CDR1 is SGHVS, CDR2 FNYEAQ, per germline. The CDR3 totals 15 residues. V gave up 2 bases and J gave up 7 bases, with 17 bases separating them. CDR3 sequence: CASSLSLASMGTQYF. In DNA form, the CDR3 reads TGTGCCAGCAGCTTATCTCTTGCGAGCATGGGGACCCAGTACTTC.

This clone came up once. Other DNA variants within this sample encode the same CDR3. V is TRBV29-1 and J is TRBJ2-5, with D unresolved. V lost 5 bases and J lost 3, with 7 bases in between. The CDR3 consists of 11 residues. Germline V gives CDR1 SQVTM, CDR2 ANQGSEA. CDR3 sequence (DNA): TGCAGCGTTCTACCGAAAGAGACCCAGTACTTC. This gives the protein CSVLPKETQYF.

The CDR3 sequence is CASSRVYSYEQYF. The CDR3 DNA sequence: TGTGCCAGCAGCAGGGTTTACTCCTACGAGCAGTACTTC. The J gene is TRBJ2-7, the V gene TRBV27, with a weak D call TRBD1 (5 bases). The V gene lost 6 bases and the J gene lost 0 bases, with 9 bases spanning the gap. Germline CDR1 is MNHEY and CDR2 is SMNVEV (reference sequence). The CDR3 totals 13 residues.

This rearrangement joins TRBV7-2 to TRBJ2-3; a weak D match, TRBD2 (6 bases). The CDR3 spans 16 residues. Germline-derived CDR1 and CDR2 are SGHTA and FQGNSA. Trimming cost V 0 bases and J 3 bases, with 13 bases left between them. The CDR3 protein is CASSLAPTRVTDTQYF. CDR3 DNA: TGTGCCAGCAGCTTAGCGCCGACTAGGGTAACAGATACGCAGTATTTT.

J is TRBJ1-3 and V is TRBV11-2; D is ambiguous. This CDR3 contains 14 residues. Trimming removed 1 base at V and 8 bases at J, with 12 bases between. Germline assignment: CDR1 SGHAT and CDR2 FQNNGV. CDR3 coding DNA: TGTGCCAGCAGCTTAGTGTCTGGCAAGGACACCATATATTTT. The encoded protein is CASSLVSGKDTIYF. The full variable domain, its missing parts supplied by reference TRBV11-2 and TRBJ1-3, is EAGVAQSPRYKIIEKRQSVAFWCNPISGHATLYWYQQILGQGPKLLIQFQNNGVVDDSQLPKDRFSAERLKGVDSTLKIQPAKLEDSAVYLCASSLVSGKDTIYFGEGSWLTVV.

About this clone: Other DNA sequences in this sample translate to the same CDR3. The rearrangement uses TRBV18 and TRBJ2-1; 8 nucleotides line up with TRBD1. Trimming cost V 3 bases and J 0 bases; bases outside gene matches: 1. This CDR3 has 15 amino acids. CDR1 is KGHSH, CDR2 LQKENI, per germline. CDR3 DNA sequence: TGTGCCAGCTCACCCGACAGGGGCTCCTACAATGAGCAGTTCTTC. This codes for CASSPDRGSYNEQFF. Filled out from reference TRBV18 and TRBJ2-1, the complete variable domain reads NAGVMQNPRHLVRRRGQEARLRCSPMKGHSHVYWYRQLPEEGLKFMVYLQKENIIDESGMPKERFSAEFPKEGPSILRIQQVVRGDSAAYFCASSPDRGSYNEQFFGPGTRLTVL.

V and J are TRBV5-1 and TRBJ2-7, with 8 bases lining up with TRBD1. Germline V gives CDR1 SGHRS, CDR2 YFSETQ. The trim removed 0 bases at V and 10 bases at J, leaving 6 bases unmatched. The CDR3 spans 13 residues. CDR3 protein: CASSLGGQALQYF. CDR3 sequence (DNA): TGCGCCAGCAGCTTGGGGGGACAGGCTTTACAGTACTTC.